One and the same sample provided the 21 T cell receptor beta chains below, sequenced in a study of identical twins. MiXCR, applied by TCRdb to the 5' RACE reads, yields one record per CDR3 protein. The table records some 460,000 distinct CDR3 sequences, 14% of them present only once. The sample was also linked to a second study, of yellow fever vaccine responses in identical twins.

Specimen: CD4+ T cells sorted from blood. All receptors come from a woman under 30 in good health.

This clonotype appeared once. The chain combines TRBV6-1 with TRBJ2-5; 15 positions agree with TRBD2. The CDR3 consists of 16 residues. The germline CDR1 and CDR2 sequences are MNHNS and SASEGT. The V gene end was trimmed by 6 bases and the J gene end by 5 bases; junction bases not matched to a gene: 7. The CDR3 DNA reads as TGTGCCAGCAGCAGGACTAGCGGGGGGGCCGCGGAGACCCAGTACTTC. This codes for CASSRTSGGAAETQYF.

In its sample, this clonotype was seen a few times. The chain recombines TRBV7-3 with TRBJ2-2, with 16 bases lining up with TRBD2. V dropped 3 bases and J dropped 4; count of bases not matched to a gene: 2. In germline, CDR1 is SGHTA, CDR2 FQGTGA. This CDR3 spans 17 amino acids. The CDR3 region has the DNA TGTGCCAGCAGCTTGGGACTAGCGGGGGGGCTCACCGGGGAGCTGTTTTTT. Its protein product is CASSLGLAGGLTGELFF.

This clonotype was observed a few times. The rearrangement links TRBV11-2 to TRBJ2-1, with D possibly TRBD1 on 7 matching bases. The CDR3 length is 12 residues. The V end was cut by 5 bases, the J end by 9 bases, with 11 bases between. CDR1 and CDR2 from the germline V gene are SGHAT and FQNNGV. The DNA of the CDR3 is TGTGCCAGCAGCCAGGGGGGAAGTGAGCAGTTCTTC. It translates to CASSQGGSEQFF. The entire variable domain, with the rest obtained from reference TRBV11-2 and TRBJ2-1, is as follows: EAGVAQSPRYKIIEKRQSVAFWCNPISGHATLYWYQQILGQGPKLLIQFQNNGVVDDSQLPKDRFSAERLKGVDSTLKIQPAKLEDSAVYLCASSQGGSEQFFGPGTRLTVL.

The chain joins TRBV7-6 to TRBJ2-3; weak D call: TRBD2 (6 bases). Germline CDR1 and CDR2: SGHVS and FNYEAQ. CDR3 length: 17 residues. Between the trimmed V and J ends, which lost 1 base and 2 bases, there was a span of 16 bases. The CDR3 sequence: CASSLGSGGAVTDTQYF. DNA of the CDR3: TGTGCCAGCAGCTTAGGTTCTGGCGGGGCGGTCACAGATACGCAGTATTTT.

The chain links TRBV18 to TRBJ2-5; tentatively, D is TRBD2 (5 bases). This CDR3 has 15 residues. Trimming stripped 1 base from V and 2 bases from J, with 11 bases between. CDR1 KGHSH and CDR2 LQKENI come from the germline V gene. CDR3: CASSPQGLTQETQYF. DNA of the CDR3: TGTGCCAGCTCACCACAAGGACTGACTCAAGAGACCCAGTACTTC.

The genes are TRBV20-1 and TRBJ1-4; D may be TRBD1 (6 bases). V lost 5 bases and J lost 10, with 20 bases in between. Germline V gene data show CDR1 as DFQATT and CDR2 as SNEGSKA (reference sequence). The CDR3 sequence is 14 residues long. The CDR3: CSASLGTLGGKLFF. The CDR3 DNA reads TGCAGTGCTTCATTGGGGACACTCGGGGGAAAACTGTTTTTT.

The chain employs TRBV20-1 and TRBJ1-5, with 9 positions matching TRBD1. Unmatched junction bases numbered 9, after V lost 0 bases and J lost 9 bases. The CDR3 consists of 15 residues. Germline CDR1 is DFQATT and CDR2 is SNEGSKA (reference sequence). CDR3 nucleotides: TGCAGTGCTAGAGATCGAAGGACAGGGGTGGTGCCCCAGCATTTT. Its translation is CSARDRRTGVVPQHF.

This clonotype was observed a few times. The gene calls are TRBV18 and TRBJ2-5; 8 bases map to TRBD2. Germline loops: CDR1 KGHSH, CDR2 LQKENI. This CDR3 is 12 amino acids long. Trimming took 4 bases from V and 9 from J; bases not matched to a gene: 4. The CDR3 bases are TGTGCCAGCTCACGTGCCGGGAGGGCCCAGTACTTC. Its protein is CASSRAGRAQYF.

This clonotype appeared a few times. The V gene is TRBV27, the J gene TRBJ1-2; tentatively, D is TRBD1 (5 bases). Trimming took 3 bases from V and 13 from J, leaving 21 bases between them. The length of the CDR3 is 14 residues. CDR1 and CDR2 (germline): MNHEY, SMNVEV (reference sequence). CDR3 loop: CASSLRISGGIPTF. In DNA form, the CDR3 reads TGTGCCAGCAGTTTGAGAATCTCCGGGGGAATACCCACCTTC.

Ten or more counts support this clonotype. The rearrangement links TRBV5-1 to TRBJ2-1, with 13 bases matching TRBD2. Germline values: CDR1 SGHRS, CDR2 YFSETQ. This CDR3 region has 17 residues. With V trimmed by 2 bases and J by 7 bases, 9 bases remained unmatched. The CDR3 spells CASSFPDGLAGVNEQFF. The CDR3 DNA is TGCGCCAGCAGCTTCCCGGACGGACTAGCGGGAGTGAATGAGCAGTTCTTC.

The CDR3 DNA follows: TGCGCCAGCAGCTTAGGACCGGGTGCTAGCACAGATACGCAGTATTTT. Its protein product is CASSLGPGASTDTQYF. V usage is TRBV5-1 and J usage is TRBJ2-3; D is unclear. With 2 bases removed from V and 0 bases from J, the gap between germline ends came to 13 bases. Germline V gene lookup returns CDR1 SGHRS and CDR2 YFSETQ. The CDR3 length is 16 residues.

The gene calls are TRBV6-1 and TRBJ2-5; 8 bases are shared with TRBD2. The CDR3 is 15 residues long. The germline V gene has CDR1 MNHNS and CDR2 SASEGT. The J segment lost 4 bases and the V segment lost 3 bases, leaving 7 bases of the junction unmatched. The CDR3 bases are TGTGCCAGCAGTGACAGCGGGAGAATGCTAGAGACCCAGTACTTC. Its translation: CASSDSGRMLETQYF.

This chain uses TRBV20-1 with TRBJ2-3; 7 positions match TRBD2. Germline-derived CDR1 and CDR2 are DFQATT and SNEGSKA (reference sequence). CDR3 length: 16 residues. V lost 8 bases, J lost 3 bases, and 17 bases stayed unmatched. This CDR3 is CSFRGASTSRTDTQYF. CDR3 nucleotides: TGCAGTTTCCGGGGTGCGTCGACTAGCCGAACAGATACGCAGTATTTT.

The chain combines TRBV10-3 with TRBJ2-1, with D tentatively TRBD2 (6 bases). The V gene's germline CDR1 is ENHRY and CDR2 SYGVKD. V was shortened by 5 bases and J by 6 bases, with 14 bases between the two germline ends. CDR3 length: 14 amino acids. The CDR3 DNA reads as TGTGCCATCAGTTATGACGGGAGTGTCAATGAGCAGTTCTTC. As protein: CAISYDGSVNEQFF.

This clonotype was found once. The genes are TRBV20-1 and TRBJ2-1; D remains unclear. From germline, CDR1 is DFQATT and CDR2 SNEGSKA (reference sequence). The CDR3 extends over 8 amino acids. Between the trimmed V and J ends, which lost 4 bases and 8 bases, there was a span of 0 bases. The CDR3 DNA is TGCAGTGCTAATGAGCAGTTCTTC. Translated: CSANEQFF.

This clonotype was seen more than once but under ten times. CDR3 nucleotides: TGTGCCAGCAAGACAGAGTATAATTCACCCCTCCACTTT. The encoded protein is CASKTEYNSPLHF. The chain employs TRBV2 and TRBJ1-6; D might be TRBD1 (5 bases). Trimming removed 7 bases at V and 4 bases at J, with 8 bases between. The CDR3 is 13 residues long. Looked up from germline, CDR1 is SNHLY and CDR2 is FYNNEI.

This clonotype turned up a few times. This rearrangement joins TRBV3-1 to TRBJ2-7; D not resolved. From germline, CDR1 is LGHDT and CDR2 YNNKEL (reference sequence). The CDR3 is made up of 12 amino acids. The V end lost 5 bases, the J end lost 6 bases, and 11 bases lay between the germline ends. CDR3 nucleotide sequence: TGTGCCAGCAGCGAGTTAGTGGGCGAGCAGTACTTC. Translated: CASSELVGEQYF.

This rearrangement joins TRBV6-5 to TRBJ1-1; maybe TRBD1 (5 bases). V was trimmed by 2 bases and J by 4 bases, leaving 11 bases between them. Germline values: CDR1 MNHEY, CDR2 SVGAGI. There are 14 residues in the CDR3. The CDR3 sequence: CASSYVQGGTEAFF. As DNA, the CDR3 is TGTGCCAGCAGTTACGTTCAGGGAGGCACTGAAGCTTTCTTT.

The chain has TRBV7-3 and TRBJ2-1, with 7 bases fitting TRBD1. This CDR3 comprises 13 residues. V lost 2 bases to trimming and J lost 8 bases; unmatched junction nucleotides: 3. CDR1 and CDR2 (germline): SGHTA, FQGTGA. The DNA for the CDR3 is TGTGCCAGCAGCTTACTCGGACAGGATGAGCAGTTCTTC. Amino acid sequence: CASSLLGQDEQFF.

The CDR3: CASSLDGQPRNEQFF. Written as DNA, the CDR3 is TGTGCCAGCAGCTTGGATGGACAGCCTCGGAATGAGCAGTTCTTC. V is TRBV11-2 and J is TRBJ2-1, with a weak D call TRBD1 (6 bases). Germline V gene lookup returns CDR1 SGHAT and CDR2 FQNNGV. The V gene lost 3 bases and the J gene lost 7 bases, with 16 bases spanning the gap. The CDR3 extends over 15 amino acids. The full variable domain, in which reference TRBV11-2 and TRBJ2-1 provide the parts outside the CDR3, is EAGVAQSPRYKIIEKRQSVAFWCNPISGHATLYWYQQILGQGPKLLIQFQNNGVVDDSQLPKDRFSAERLKGVDSTLKIQPAKLEDSAVYLCASSLDGQPRNEQFFGPGTRLTVL.

This chain uses TRBV3-1 with TRBJ2-3; either TRBD1 or TRBD2 may supply D (5 bases each). The CDR3 contains 15 residues. Germline-derived CDR1 and CDR2 are LGHDT and YNNKEL (reference sequence). V lost 0 bases and J lost 2, with 9 bases in between. In DNA form, the CDR3 reads TGTGCCAGCAGCCAAGATGGGGGAAACACAGATACGCAGTATTTT. This encodes CASSQDGGNTDTQYF.